A single sample gave rise to the 26 T cell receptor beta chains below, sequenced in a study of T-cell reconstitution after alpha-beta-depleted transplantation in children. Researchers prepared the TCRbeta library using unique molecular identifiers, the study reports. MiXCR, applied by TCRdb to the PCR reads, yields one record per CDR3 protein. The sample has 200,000 to 300,000 distinct CDR3 sequences, 9.5% to 15% seen once. The sample here was PBMCs from the stem cell graft donor, taken from the stem cell graft. All receptors derive from a human donor who donated a stem cell graft to a child with acute lymphoblastic leukemia.

This clonotype was found many times. The rearrangement uses TRBV11-1 and TRBJ1-6; the D is unclear. This CDR3 is built from 18 residues. Trimming removed 4 bases at V and 0 bases at J, with 16 bases between. Looked up from germline, CDR1 is SGHAT and CDR2 is FQDESV (reference sequence). Here the CDR3 reads CASSSAGDSSSYNSPLHF. The DNA of the CDR3 is TGTGCCAGCAGCTCGGCGGGAGACTCGAGCTCCTATAATTCACCCCTCCACTTT.

V gene TRBV12-3 or TRBV12-4 combines with J gene TRBJ1-3; D is possibly TRBD1 (5 bases). V lost 9 bases, J lost 0 bases, and 15 bases lay in between. The CDR3 runs to 15 residues. In nucleotides, the CDR3 is TGTGCCAGTTTAGGGGCTCTGATCTCTGGAAACACCATATATTTT. It yields the protein CASLGALISGNTIYF.

This clonotype came up many times. The genes are TRBV6-2 or TRBV6-3 and TRBJ1-5; D possibly corresponds to TRBD1 (5 bases). The length of the CDR3 is 14 residues. Trimming took off 8 bases at V and 10 bases at J, with 21 bases between the two ends. CDR1 and CDR2 from the germline V gene are MNHEY and SVGEGT. CDR3 bases: TGTGCCAGCGTAAACGTGCGTGGGGGGAGACCCCAGCATTTT. Translation: CASVNVRGGRPQHF.

This clonotype was seen at least ten times. CDR3 in DNA: TGTGCCAGCAGCCAAGCAACAAGCCGGGGGGATGCAGGGAATGAGCAGTTCTTC. Translated, it gives CASSQATSRGDAGNEQFF. This chain uses TRBV4-2 with TRBJ2-1; 7 bases align to TRBD2. The trim removed 1 base at V and 7 bases at J, leaving 16 bases unmatched. The length of the CDR3 is 18 residues. CDR1 is LGHNA, CDR2 YNFKEQ, per germline.

At least ten counts were recorded for this clonotype. The chain has TRBV12-3 or TRBV12-4 and TRBJ2-1; D is ambiguous. The CDR3 spans 14 residues. With 2 bases removed from V and 10 bases from J, the gap between germline ends came to 15 bases. CDR3 coding DNA: TGTGCCAGCAGTTTACCCTCGGGCGGAGAAGAGCAGTTCTTC. Protein: CASSLPSGGEEQFF.

This chain connects TRBV7-2 to TRBJ1-2; D is possibly TRBD1 (5 bases). Trimming removed 6 bases from V and 5 bases from J, with 25 bases in between. The germline gives CDR1 SGHTA, CDR2 FQGNSA. This CDR3 has 17 amino acids. The CDR3 is CASSLGPPGRGSYGYTF. The CDR3, as DNA: TGTGCCAGCAGTCTCGGACCACCGGGACGGGGGTCTTATGGCTACACCTTC.

This chain connects TRBV30 to TRBJ2-1, with 14 bases lining up with TRBD2. The CDR3 extends over 15 amino acids. Germline CDR1 GTSNPN, CDR2 SVGIG (reference sequence). V trimming: 2 bases; J trimming: 7 bases; junction bases outside the gene matches: 4. In nucleotides, the CDR3 is TGTGCCTGGAGTTCGGGACTAGCGGGAGTAAATGAGCAGTTCTTC. It encodes CAWSSGLAGVNEQFF.

The table lists this clonotype with a few counts. The V call is TRBV20-1, the J call TRBJ2-7; D possibly corresponds to TRBD1 (7 bases). The V end lost 3 bases, the J end lost 4 bases, and 13 bases lay between the germline ends. The CDR3 extends over 13 amino acids. Germline CDR1 is DFQATT and CDR2 is SNEGSKA (reference sequence). The CDR3 is CSASRSGGYEQYF. CDR3 sequence (DNA): TGCAGTGCTAGCCGCTCAGGGGGGTACGAGCAGTACTTC.

At least ten counts were recorded for this clonotype. This chain links TRBV28 with TRBJ2-7, with a tentative D call TRBD1 (5 bases). V dropped 5 bases and J dropped 3 bases, with 11 bases sitting between them. The germline V gene has CDR1 MDHEN and CDR2 SYDVKM. The CDR3 runs 13 residues. The CDR3 DNA is TGTGCCAGCAGTGCGGACAATAACTACGAGCAGTACTTC. Amino acid sequence: CASSADNNYEQYF.

This clonotype was seen many times. The genes are TRBV29-1 and TRBJ2-3; perhaps D is TRBD1 or TRBD2 (5 bases each). The CDR3 has 14 amino acids. The germline CDR1 and CDR2 sequences are SQVTM and ANQGSEA. V lost 3 bases to trimming and J lost 4 bases, with 14 bases between them. DNA of the CDR3: TGCAGCGTTGATTTAGAGGGGACGGCAGATACGCAGTATTTT. Amino acids: CSVDLEGTADTQYF.

This clonotype was seen repeatedly, ten times or more. The rearrangement links TRBV20-1 to TRBJ1-2, with TRBD1 matching over 7 bases. The length of the CDR3 is 13 residues. Germline loops: CDR1 DFQATT, CDR2 SNEGSKA (reference sequence). The J segment lost 2 bases and the V segment lost 5 bases, leaving 5 bases of the junction unmatched. CDR3 sequence reads: CSAVQGLNYGYTF. CDR3 DNA sequence: TGCAGTGCTGTACAGGGGCTAAACTATGGCTACACCTTC.

This clonotype has at least ten counts. The rearrangement links TRBV5-6 to TRBJ2-5; D gene ambiguous. V gave up 2 bases and J gave up 2 bases, with 13 bases separating them. The CDR3 consists of 15 residues. Germline CDR1 reads SGHDT; CDR2 reads YYEEEE. CDR3 sequence reads: CASSLLVGTQETQYF. The DNA for the CDR3 is TGTGCCAGCAGCTTATTGGTGGGAACTCAAGAGACCCAGTACTTC.

V usage is TRBV30 and J usage is TRBJ1-1; D is undetermined. The CDR3 extends over 14 amino acids. Germline-derived CDR1 and CDR2 are GTSNPN and SVGIG (reference sequence). The ends were cut back, 8 bases at V and 4 bases at J, with 20 bases in the middle. The CDR3 nucleotides read TGTGCCGGCGAGGCGTTCAGCTGGGGCACTGAAGCTTTCTTT. Its translation is CAGEAFSWGTEAFF.

This clonotype was seen many times. The chain employs TRBV5-1 and TRBJ2-6, with no clear D. V lost 0 bases, J lost 1 base, and 8 bases lay in between. This CDR3 has 16 amino acids. Germline V gene data show CDR1 as SGHRS and CDR2 as YFSETQ. CDR3 coding DNA: TGCGCCAGCAGCTTGGCCCCCTTATCTGGGGCCAACGTCCTGACTTTC. Amino acid sequence: CASSLAPLSGANVLTF.

This clonotype was observed a handful of times. This chain uses TRBV6-1 with TRBJ2-7, with D maybe TRBD2 (5 bases). This CDR3 region has 14 residues. CDR1 and CDR2 (germline): MNHNS, SASEGT. The V end was cut by 11 bases, the J end by 2 bases, with 19 bases between. The CDR3 sequence: CAVGRGRVAYEQYF. The CDR3 coding sequence is TGTGCCGTCGGTCGGGGAAGGGTAGCCTACGAGCAGTACTTC.

This clonotype was recorded at least ten times. V usage is TRBV12-3 or TRBV12-4 and J usage is TRBJ1-2; D might be TRBD1 (6 bases). V was trimmed by 7 bases and J by 1 base, leaving 19 bases between them. The CDR3 consists of 16 residues. The CDR3 protein is CASTFRMDSHNYGYTF. CDR3 DNA sequence: TGTGCCAGCACCTTTCGGATGGACAGCCATAACTATGGCTACACCTTC.

At least ten counts were recorded for this clonotype. J is TRBJ1-5 and V is TRBV6-1, with D possibly matching TRBD1 (6 bases). V lost 11 bases to trimming and J lost 4 bases, with 18 bases between them. Germline values: CDR1 MNHNS, CDR2 SASEGT. CDR3 length: 14 residues. CDR3 sequence (DNA): TGTGCCGTCTCAGGGGAGAGTGAGAATCAGCCCCAGCATTTT. Translating gives CAVSGESENQPQHF.

This clonotype was seen ten or more times. V gene TRBV20-1 combines with J gene TRBJ2-2; the match to TRBD1 covers 11 bases. Germline loops: CDR1 DFQATT, CDR2 SNEGSKA (reference sequence). This CDR3 comprises 15 residues. With V trimmed by 2 bases and J by 7 bases, 6 bases remained unmatched. CDR3 region: CSARRTGGTSGELFF. Written as DNA, the CDR3 is TGCAGTGCTAGACGGACAGGGGGCACCAGCGGGGAGCTGTTTTTT.

This clonotype was detected many times. Here the CDR3 reads CASSLKVRSSYGYTF. CDR3 coding DNA: TGTGCCAGCAGCTTAAAGGTCAGGAGTAGCTATGGCTACACCTTC. The rearrangement links TRBV7-9 to TRBJ1-2; no reliable D call. Germline V gives CDR1 SEHNR, CDR2 FQNEAQ (reference sequence). Trimming left V 2 bases short and J 4 bases short, with 14 bases between. This CDR3 comprises 15 residues.

This clonotype has a count of ten or more. The chain couples TRBV5-1 to TRBJ2-3; the match to TRBD2 covers 7 bases. The length of the CDR3 is 15 residues. The germline V gene encodes CDR1 SGHRS and CDR2 YFSETQ. The J segment lost 10 bases and the V segment lost 0 bases, leaving 11 bases of the junction unmatched. The CDR3 coding sequence is TGCGCCAGCAGCTTGGATGGGTTGAGCGGGGCGGCGCAGTATTTT. It encodes CASSLDGLSGAAQYF.

This clonotype was counted between two and nine times. The V and J genes are TRBV14 and TRBJ2-5; 7 nucleotides align to TRBD1. V lost 0 bases and J lost 4; bases outside the gene matches: 32. The CDR3 spans 24 residues. Germline V gene sequence: CDR1 SGHDN, CDR2 FVKESK. CDR3 bases: TGTGCCAGCAGCCAAGACGAGACGGAAGACAGAAGGGTCCGGGACAGTTTTGTCGGAGAGACCCAGTACTTC. It translates to CASSQDETEDRRVRDSFVGETQYF.

Many counts were recorded for this clonotype. This chain joins TRBV9 and TRBJ2-1; the match to TRBD1 covers 7 bases. J lost 6 bases, V lost 3 bases, and 9 bases had no gene match. The germline CDR1 and CDR2 sequences are SGDLS and YYNGEE. This CDR3 has 15 amino acids. CDR3 protein: CASSGSGTAINEQFF. The CDR3 DNA sequence: TGTGCCAGCAGCGGGTCCGGGACAGCGATCAATGAGCAGTTCTTC.

V gene TRBV25-1 combines with J gene TRBJ1-1; D perhaps matches TRBD1 (5 bases). The CDR3 covers 17 residues. Per germline, CDR1 MGHDK and CDR2 SYGVNS. The V gene lost 4 bases and the J gene lost 0 bases, with 18 bases spanning the gap. CDR3 nucleotides: TGTGCCAGCAGTGGACGACAGTCCTCCTCCGTGAACACTGAAGCTTTCTTT. This codes for CASSGRQSSSVNTEAFF.

J is TRBJ2-1 and V is TRBV19; the match to TRBD1 covers 9 bases. The CDR3 runs to 17 residues. V gave up 2 bases and J gave up 3 bases; unmatched junction bases: 8. Germline V gene sequence: CDR1 LNHDA, CDR2 SQIVND (reference sequence). The CDR3 sequence: CASSIYRGQGFYNEQFF. The CDR3 region has the DNA TGTGCCAGTAGTATATATCGGGGACAGGGCTTCTACAATGAGCAGTTCTTC.

The J gene is TRBJ2-7, the V gene TRBV20-1; D perhaps matches TRBD2 (6 bases). The CDR3 runs to 15 residues. In germline, CDR1 is DFQATT, CDR2 SNEGSKA (reference sequence). The V and J ends lost 5 bases and 4 bases respectively, with 21 bases between them. The CDR3 reads CSAPLAKKKIYEQYF. The CDR3 DNA reads TGCAGTGCTCCCCTAGCGAAAAAAAAAATTTACGAGCAGTACTTC.

The sample holds many counts of this clonotype. The rearrangement uses TRBV12-3 or TRBV12-4 and TRBJ2-1; 7 nucleotides match TRBD2. This CDR3 spans 15 amino acids. Trimming removed 6 bases from V and 3 bases from J; junction bases left unmatched: 8. CDR3 DNA sequence: TGTGCCAGCAGAACTACCGGGACTAACTACAATGAGCAGTTCTTC. Encoded protein: CASRTTGTNYNEQFF.